This entry describes one T cell receptor beta chain. This record belongs to a study of blood T cell repertoires in COVID-19. Study summary: Samples taken during acute and convalescent COVID-19 were collected in the United States, Italy and Spain. PBMCs, B-cell-depleted T cells, or T cells were the source of the cDNA or gDNA that made up the material.

Germline CDR1 is SGHRS and CDR2 is YFSETQ. Trimming took 8 bases from V and 3 from J; bases not matched to a gene: 11. The CDR3 is made up of 15 amino acids. Authors' data handling: It was from reference gene primer amplification that nucleated cell counts were estimated. Generated by immunoSEQ multiplex PCR, the TCRdb table keeps only in-frame clones and is missing some. V and J calls and clone size come straight from that table; D and trimming were deduced from the DNA. The profile covers approximately 30,000 clones, with roughly 90% appearing a single time and roughly 3% taken by the ten largest. The chain links TRBV5-1 to TRBJ1-1; 9 bases agree with TRBD1. The sequenced sample was peripheral blood. The origin of this receptor is a human donor in a cohort sampled during active COVID-19. This CDR3 is CASSRDRVGDTEAFF. The CDR3 DNA reads as TGCGCCAGTAGCCGGGACAGGGTTGGGGACACTGAAGCTTTCTTT.